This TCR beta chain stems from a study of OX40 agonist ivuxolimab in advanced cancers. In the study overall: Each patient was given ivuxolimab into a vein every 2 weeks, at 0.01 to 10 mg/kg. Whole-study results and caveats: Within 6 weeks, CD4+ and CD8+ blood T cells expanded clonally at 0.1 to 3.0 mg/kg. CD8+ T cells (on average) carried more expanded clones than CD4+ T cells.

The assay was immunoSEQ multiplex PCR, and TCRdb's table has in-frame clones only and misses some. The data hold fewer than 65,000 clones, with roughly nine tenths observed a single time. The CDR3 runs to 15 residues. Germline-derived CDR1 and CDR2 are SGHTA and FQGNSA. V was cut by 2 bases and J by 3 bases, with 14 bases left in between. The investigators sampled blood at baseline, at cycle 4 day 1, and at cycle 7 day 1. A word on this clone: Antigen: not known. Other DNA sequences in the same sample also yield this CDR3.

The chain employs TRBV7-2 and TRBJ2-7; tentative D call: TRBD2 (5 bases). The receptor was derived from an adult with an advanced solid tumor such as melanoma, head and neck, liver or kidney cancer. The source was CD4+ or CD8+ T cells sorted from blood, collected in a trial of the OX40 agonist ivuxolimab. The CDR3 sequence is CASSLTRAGNYEQYF. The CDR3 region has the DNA TGTGCCAGCAGCTTAACACGCGCCGGGAACTACGAGCAGTACTTC.